This is a list of T cell receptor beta chains from one sample in a study of T cell responses to AZD1222 COVID-19 vaccine. Here immunoSEQ multiplex PCR was the method, and the copy in TCRdb shows in-frame clones only, minus some. This sample has tens of thousands of clones; under 90% occur once, and the top ten carry under 1.5%. This specimen consisted of peripheral blood, obtained 28 days after the second AZD1222 dose. These receptors were taken from an adult who received the AZD1222 COVID-19 vaccine. The CDR3 runs from the conserved cysteine through the conserved F or W. The D gene is left open where the match is weak. Expanded clones get a size class; other rows say once, few or many, or leave the size out.

d_call: TRBD2
v_call: TRBV6-2/TRBV6-3
j_call: TRBJ2-7
clone_size: NA
cdr3_nt: TGTGCCAGCAGTTACGAAGCGGGGGGCGTCTACGAGCAGTACTTC
cdr3_aa: CASSYEAGGVYEQYF

d_call: TRBD1
v_call: TRBV29-1
j_call: TRBJ1-2
clone_size: NA
cdr3_nt: TGCAGCGCCCAGGGACAGGGGGACTATGGCTACACCTTC
cdr3_aa: CSAQGQGDYGYTF

d_call: NA
v_call: TRBV28
j_call: TRBJ2-7
clone_size: NA
cdr3_nt: TGTGCCAGCAGTTTTAGCAGGAGCCGACCAGACCCCTACGAGCAGTACTTC
cdr3_aa: CASSFSRSRPDPYEQYF

d_call: NA
v_call: TRBV4-2
j_call: TRBJ1-5
clone_size: NA
cdr3_nt: TGTGCCAGCAGCCAAGAACCGGGGGTCGGCAATCAGCCCCAGCATTTT
cdr3_aa: CASSQEPGVGNQPQHF

d_call: TRBD2
v_call: TRBV5-6
j_call: TRBJ2-3
clone_size: NA
cdr3_nt: TGTGCCAGCAGCCCCTTTATAGCGGGGGGAGCAGATACGCAGTATTTT
cdr3_aa: CASSPFIAGGADTQYF

d_call: TRBD1
v_call: TRBV27
j_call: TRBJ1-4
clone_size: NA
cdr3_nt: TGTGCCAGCAGTTTATCTGACAGGGGCCTCGGCGAAAAACTGTTTTTT
cdr3_aa: CASSLSDRGLGEKLFF

d_call: NA
v_call: TRBV28
j_call: TRBJ1-5
clone_size: NA
cdr3_nt: TGTGCCAGCACGGGAAATAGCAATCAGCCCCAGCATTTT
cdr3_aa: CASTGNSNQPQHF

d_call: TRBD1
v_call: TRBV6-6
j_call: TRBJ1-2
clone_size: NA
cdr3_nt: TGTGCCAGCAGCTTAAAGTTTTCGGGACAGGGGGCGATTGTATTCGACTCTAACTATGGCTACACCTTC
cdr3_aa: CASSLKFSGQGAIVFDSNYGYTF

d_call: TRBD1
v_call: TRBV27
j_call: TRBJ2-7
clone_size: NA
cdr3_nt: TGTGCCAGCACTTCACGGGACAGGGGATTTAGCGAGCAGTACTTC
cdr3_aa: CASTSRDRGFSEQYF

d_call: TRBD2
v_call: TRBV2
j_call: TRBJ2-7
clone_size: NA
cdr3_nt: TGTGCCAGCAGTGAAGGGACTAGCTCCAACGAGCAGTACTTC
cdr3_aa: CASSEGTSSNEQYF

d_call: TRBD1
v_call: TRBV11-3
j_call: TRBJ1-6
clone_size: NA
cdr3_nt: TGTGCCAGCAGCTCAGAGGACACGGGTCTTGGGACAGGACGCTTCTATAATTCACCCCTCCACTTT
cdr3_aa: CASSSEDTGLGTGRFYNSPLHF

d_call: NA
v_call: TRBV3-1/TRBV3-2
j_call: TRBJ1-5
clone_size: NA
cdr3_nt: TGTGCCAGCAGCCAGGACGGGCCCCAGCATTTT
cdr3_aa: CASSQDGPQHF

d_call: TRBD2
v_call: TRBV19
j_call: TRBJ2-1
clone_size: NA
cdr3_nt: TGTGCCAGTAGTATTTCTAGCGGGGGGGCCGGGTATGAGCAGTTCTTC
cdr3_aa: CASSISSGGAGYEQFF

d_call: NA
v_call: TRBV21-1
j_call: TRBJ1-3
clone_size: NA
cdr3_nt: TGTGCCAGCAGCAAAGGGCAGGGTGCCGGAAACACCATATATTTT
cdr3_aa: CASSKGQGAGNTIYF

d_call: TRBD1
v_call: TRBV5-1
j_call: TRBJ1-4
clone_size: NA
cdr3_nt: TGCGCCAGCAGCTCAGGACAGGTGAATGAAAAACTGTTTTTT
cdr3_aa: CASSSGQVNEKLFF

d_call: TRBD1
v_call: TRBV7-3
j_call: TRBJ2-1
clone_size: NA
cdr3_nt: TGTGCCAGCAGCTTAACCCCACCTGCAGGGGGTGAGCAGTTCTTC
cdr3_aa: CASSLTPPAGGEQFF

d_call: TRBD1
v_call: TRBV7-9
j_call: TRBJ2-1
clone_size: NA
cdr3_nt: TGTGCCAGCAGCCCCCGACAGGGGGCACGGAATGAGCAGTTCTTC
cdr3_aa: CASSPRQGARNEQFF

d_call: NA
v_call: TRBV7-2
j_call: TRBJ1-5
clone_size: few
cdr3_nt: TGTGCCAGCAGCTTAGCACTTGGATTCAATCAGCCCCAGCATTTT
cdr3_aa: CASSLALGFNQPQHF

d_call: TRBD1
v_call: TRBV10-3
j_call: TRBJ1-6
clone_size: NA
cdr3_nt: TGTGCCATCCGATTGGGACAGGGGGTATCACCCCTCCACTTT
cdr3_aa: CAIRLGQGVSPLHF

d_call: TRBD2
v_call: TRBV27
j_call: TRBJ2-3
clone_size: NA
cdr3_nt: TGTGCCAGCAGTTTACTTCGAGTAGCGGGCCCCTCAGATACGCAGTATTTT
cdr3_aa: CASSLLRVAGPSDTQYF

d_call: NA
v_call: TRBV18
j_call: TRBJ2-1
clone_size: NA
cdr3_nt: TGTGCCAGCTCAGATGGGGCGTCTAATGAGCAGTTCTTC
cdr3_aa: CASSDGASNEQFF

d_call: TRBD1
v_call: TRBV2
j_call: TRBJ1-5
clone_size: NA
cdr3_nt: TGTGCCAGCAGTGAAGGGACAGGGTTTTTCAATCAGCCCCAGCATTTT
cdr3_aa: CASSEGTGFFNQPQHF

d_call: NA
v_call: TRBV11-2
j_call: TRBJ1-1
clone_size: NA
cdr3_nt: TGTGCCAGCAGCTTCCCGGGTGGGGTGAGGAACACTGAAGCTTTCTTT
cdr3_aa: CASSFPGGVRNTEAFF

d_call: NA
v_call: TRBV24-1
j_call: TRBJ1-4
clone_size: NA
cdr3_nt: TGTGCCACCAGAGGGACTGGTGAAAAACTGTTTTTT
cdr3_aa: CATRGTGEKLFF

d_call: NA
v_call: TRBV28
j_call: TRBJ1-5
clone_size: NA
cdr3_nt: TGTGCCAGCAGTCCGGTAACGGGGGGGAATCAGCCCCAGCATTTT
cdr3_aa: CASSPVTGGNQPQHF

d_call: NA
v_call: TRBV7-2
j_call: TRBJ1-5
clone_size: NA
cdr3_nt: TGTGCCAGCAGCTTAGGGGGCGCAGGGATCAATCAGCCCCAGCATTTT
cdr3_aa: CASSLGGAGINQPQHF

d_call: TRBD1
v_call: TRBV6-2/TRBV6-3
j_call: TRBJ1-5
clone_size: once
cdr3_nt: TGTGCCAGCAGCCTACAGGGGAGGCGCAATCAGCCCCAGCATTTT
cdr3_aa: CASSLQGRRNQPQHF

d_call: TRBD2
v_call: TRBV4-1
j_call: TRBJ2-6
clone_size: NA
cdr3_nt: TGCGCCAGCAGCACACAGCTTGCGGGGGGCGGGAAGTCAGGGGCCAACGTCCTGACTTTC
cdr3_aa: CASSTQLAGGGKSGANVLTF

d_call: NA
v_call: TRBV19
j_call: TRBJ2-3
clone_size: NA
cdr3_nt: TGTGCCAGTAGTCCAGGGTCAGATACGCAGTATTTT
cdr3_aa: CASSPGSDTQYF

d_call: NA
v_call: TRBV7-9
j_call: TRBJ2-3
clone_size: NA
cdr3_nt: TGTGCCAGCAGCGAGCAAGGCAGGACCATCCATAGCACAGATACGCAGTATTTT
cdr3_aa: CASSEQGRTIHSTDTQYF

d_call: TRBD1
v_call: TRBV9
j_call: TRBJ1-6
clone_size: NA
cdr3_nt: TGTGCCAGCAGCGTAGACGGGACAGGGGAGGGTTCACCCCTCCACTTT
cdr3_aa: CASSVDGTGEGSPLHF

d_call: NA
v_call: TRBV6-2/TRBV6-3
j_call: TRBJ1-4
clone_size: NA
cdr3_nt: TGTGCCAGCAGTTACCCAACGAGGGCTTCAACTAATGAAAAACTGTTTTTT
cdr3_aa: CASSYPTRASTNEKLFF

d_call: NA
v_call: TRBV2
j_call: TRBJ1-3
clone_size: NA
cdr3_nt: TGTGCCAGCCAATACTTGTCTGGAAACACCATATATTTT
cdr3_aa: CASQYLSGNTIYF

d_call: NA
v_call: TRBV27
j_call: TRBJ2-1
clone_size: NA
cdr3_nt: TGTGCCAGCAGTTTCGTTGCGGGGTTAGGTTACAATGAGCAGTTCTTC
cdr3_aa: CASSFVAGLGYNEQFF

d_call: TRBD1
v_call: TRBV2
j_call: TRBJ2-6
clone_size: NA
cdr3_nt: TGTGCCAGCAGACCGGGACAGGGGAACTCTGGGGCCAACGTCCTGACTTTC
cdr3_aa: CASRPGQGNSGANVLTF

d_call: TRBD2
v_call: TRBV5-5
j_call: TRBJ2-7
clone_size: NA
cdr3_nt: TGTGCCAGCAGCTTCGGCGGGGGGGCCTCCTACGAGCAGTACTTC
cdr3_aa: CASSFGGGASYEQYF

d_call: NA
v_call: TRBV3-1/TRBV3-2
j_call: TRBJ1-5
clone_size: NA
cdr3_nt: TGTGCCAGCAGCCAAGGCCGAGGTTGGCAGCCCCAGCATTTT
cdr3_aa: CASSQGRGWQPQHF

d_call: NA
v_call: TRBV30
j_call: TRBJ2-3
clone_size: NA
cdr3_nt: TGTGCCTGGAGTGTACACCCCGGGGACACAGATACGCAGTATTTT
cdr3_aa: CAWSVHPGDTDTQYF

d_call: NA
v_call: TRBV5-1
j_call: TRBJ2-3
clone_size: NA
cdr3_nt: TGCGCCAGCAGCTCGCGCCATGGGGCTGCGGATACGCAGTATTTT
cdr3_aa: CASSSRHGAADTQYF

d_call: NA
v_call: TRBV20-1
j_call: TRBJ2-2
clone_size: NA
cdr3_nt: TGCAGTTGCGGGAACACCGGGGAGCTGTTTTTT
cdr3_aa: CSCGNTGELFF

d_call: NA
v_call: TRBV7-9
j_call: TRBJ2-3
clone_size: NA
cdr3_nt: TGTGCCAGCAGCTTAAGGGGCGGGGGCAGCACAGATACGCAGTATTTT
cdr3_aa: CASSLRGGGSTDTQYF

d_call: NA
v_call: TRBV2
j_call: TRBJ1-1
clone_size: NA
cdr3_nt: TGTGCCAGCAGTGCCGACTTGGGGGAAGCTTTCTTT
cdr3_aa: CASSADLGEAFF

d_call: TRBD1
v_call: TRBV6-1
j_call: TRBJ1-5
clone_size: NA
cdr3_nt: TGTGCCAGCAGTGAAGGCCCTGGACAGGGTTCTCAACAGCCCCAGCATTTT
cdr3_aa: CASSEGPGQGSQQPQHF

d_call: NA
v_call: TRBV28
j_call: TRBJ2-2
clone_size: NA
cdr3_nt: TGTGCCAGCAGTTTAGTGCAGGCGGCCGGGGAGCTGTTTTTT
cdr3_aa: CASSLVQAAGELFF

d_call: NA
v_call: TRBV25-1
j_call: TRBJ2-2
clone_size: NA
cdr3_nt: TGTGCCAGCAGGGACAACGCGAACACCGGGGAGCTGTTTTTT
cdr3_aa: CASRDNANTGELFF

d_call: NA
v_call: TRBV11-1
j_call: TRBJ1-2
clone_size: NA
cdr3_nt: TGTGCCAGTAGCGTACCGGGACTCTATGGCTACACCTTC
cdr3_aa: CASSVPGLYGYTF

d_call: NA
v_call: TRBV4-2
j_call: TRBJ1-1
clone_size: NA
cdr3_nt: TGTGCCAGCAGCCAAGAGACCAGCTCGGGCACTGAAGCTTTCTTT
cdr3_aa: CASSQETSSGTEAFF

d_call: TRBD1
v_call: TRBV12-3/TRBV12-4
j_call: TRBJ1-2
clone_size: once
cdr3_nt: TGTGCCAGCACCGTACAGGGGGCGGGGGGCTACACCTTC
cdr3_aa: CASTVQGAGGYTF

d_call: NA
v_call: TRBV11-2
j_call: TRBJ2-7
clone_size: NA
cdr3_nt: TGTGCCAGCAGCTTCACTTGGACAGCCCTTGGCTACGAGCAGTACTTC
cdr3_aa: CASSFTWTALGYEQYF

d_call: NA
v_call: TRBV2
j_call: TRBJ1-3
clone_size: NA
cdr3_nt: TGTGCCAGCAGGATGGACAGTTCTGGAAACACCATATATTTT
cdr3_aa: CASRMDSSGNTIYF